This T cell receptor (beta chain) was profiled in a study of shared T cell receptors in the human thymus. Measured with immunoSEQ multiplex PCR; TCRdb has only the in-frame clones, and not every one. The table records 650,000 to 950,000 clones, 70% to 90% of them present only once. The CDR3 runs 14 residues. The germline V gene encodes CDR1 MGHRA and CDR2 YSYEKL. The junction had 3 bases not matched to a gene; V was cut back by 2 bases and J by 4 bases. The same data also went into a second study, on human thymus T cells. That source notes: Donors were healthy Finnish babies undergoing corrective operations for congenital heart defects. Thymic material originated from resections removed in the course of corrective heart surgery. The related literature has documented a marked overlap of thymic repertoires among unrelated individuals.

Sample: thymocytes. V and J are TRBV4-1 and TRBJ1-1, with 8 bases fitting TRBD1. The sequence was collected from a girl under two years old with a congenital heart defect. The CDR3 here is CASSQRQGFTEAFF. The CDR3 DNA reads as TGCGCCAGCAGCCAAAGACAGGGGTTCACTGAAGCTTTCTTT.